This entry lists 10 T cell receptor beta chains sequenced from one sample in a study of CXCR3-negative and CXCR3-positive naive CD8 T cells. Via 5' RACE with UMI labels, TRB cDNA libraries were prepared. Using the 5' RACE reads, TCRdb records one entry per CDR3 protein without DNA. The listing records 100,000 to 150,000 distinct CDR3 sequences. The material sequenced was naive CXCR3- CD8+ T cells from blood. The subset is: CD45RO-CCR7+CD27+CD95- naive CD8+ T cells lacking CXCR3 (TNR3-). The source of these receptors is a human donor in good health. Some clones in this sample may be carry-over from other donors' samples.

The V gene is TRBV29-1, the J gene TRBJ2-3; there is no DNA to check the TCRdb D call of TRBD1. This CDR3 has 14 residues. Germline CDR1 reads SQVTM; CDR2 reads ANQGSEA. CDR3 residues: CSVGTGGAEDTQYF.

The gene calls are TRBV19 and TRBJ2-5; there is no DNA to check the TCRdb D call of TRBD1. Per germline, CDR1 LNHDA and CDR2 SQIVND (reference sequence). The length of the CDR3 is 14 residues. CDR3 in amino acids: CASSTGRGLWTQYF.

J is TRBJ2-4 and V is TRBV27; the TCRdb D gene call, TRBD1, has no DNA to confirm it. The germline V gene encodes CDR1 MNHEY and CDR2 SMNVEV (reference sequence). This CDR3 has 17 residues. Here the CDR3 reads CASSHTPPGQGIDIQYF.

J is TRBJ2-7 and V is TRBV9; checking the TCRdb D call of TRBD1 is not possible without DNA. Germline CDR1 is SGDLS and CDR2 is YYNGEE. This CDR3 is built from 14 residues. The CDR3 protein is CASSNPRGEDEQYF. Filled out from reference TRBV9 and TRBJ2-7, the complete variable domain reads DSGVTQTPKHLITATGQRVTLRCSPRSGDLSVYWYQQSLDQGLQFLIQYYNGEERAKGNILERFSAQQFPDLHSELNLSSLELGDSALYFCASSNPRGEDEQYFGPGTRLTVT.

J is TRBJ1-1 and V is TRBV29-1; there is no DNA to check the TCRdb D call of TRBD1. CDR1 and CDR2 from the germline V gene are SQVTM and ANQGSEA. This CDR3 comprises 14 residues. The CDR3 sequence is CSVERRGENTEAFF.

This sequence joins TRBV9 and TRBJ2-1; TCRdb outputs TRBD2, but without DNA this stays unchecked. CDR3 length: 14 residues. Looked up from germline, CDR1 is SGDLS and CDR2 is YYNGEE. CDR3 protein: CASSASDEGNEQFF.

V gene TRBV20-1 combines with J gene TRBJ1-2; TCRdb gives TRBD1 as the D gene, but with no DNA this cannot be confirmed. CDR3 size: 16 residues. Germline lookup yields CDR1 DFQATT and CDR2 SNEGSKA (reference sequence). CDR3 amino acids: CSARGYRTGDGYGYTF.

This chain links TRBV4-3 with TRBJ2-1. Germline CDR1 LGHNA, CDR2 YSLEER. This CDR3 is 12 amino acids long. CDR3 loop: CASSHFENEQFF.

The chain couples TRBV4-1 to TRBJ2-7; TCRdb indicates TRBD2, and absent DNA this call remains unverified. Germline values: CDR1 MGHRA, CDR2 YSYEKL. CDR3 length: 15 amino acids. Here the CDR3 reads CASSHGLAGASEQYF.

CDR3 sequence: CASSVDGGGGYQETQYF. V and J are TRBV9 and TRBJ2-5; TCRdb designates TRBD1, a call that cannot be tested without DNA. Looked up from germline, CDR1 is SGDLS and CDR2 is YYNGEE. CDR3 size: 17 residues.